The 23 T cell receptor beta chains below were found in one sample sequenced in a study of blood T cell repertoires in COVID-19. The assay was immunoSEQ multiplex PCR, and TCRdb's table has in-frame clones only and misses some. Found here are some 250,000 clones, around four fifths of them singletons; the top ten hold 4.2%. The sample taken for sequencing was peripheral blood. The source is a man aged 55 to 69 with acute or convalescent COVID-19.

The chain employs TRBV6-1 and TRBJ2-7, with D possibly TRBD2 on 5 matching bases. The CDR3 length is 17 residues. V lost 1 base, J lost 4 bases, and 20 bases lay in between. Looked up from germline, CDR1 is MNHNS and CDR2 is SASEGT. The CDR3 coding sequence is TGTGCCAGCAGTGAAGGGTTTGGGAGTCGAGGTGGTTACGAGCAGTACTTC. It translates to CASSEGFGSRGGYEQYF.

This clone was picked up a small number of times. The chain couples TRBV6-5 to TRBJ2-3; 8 bases map to TRBD1. Germline V CDR1 and CDR2: MNHEY, SVGAGI. V lost 4 bases and J lost 4; bases outside the gene matches: 7. This CDR3 spans 15 amino acids. CDR3 nucleotides: TGTGCCAGCAGTTCCAGGGGGCCGCGGGCAGATACGCAGTATTTT. As protein: CASSSRGPRADTQYF.

The chain links TRBV10-3 to TRBJ2-7; D possibly corresponds to TRBD1 (7 bases). The CDR3 is made up of 15 amino acids. V dropped 4 bases and J dropped 9 bases, with 22 bases sitting between them. The V gene's germline CDR1 is ENHRY and CDR2 SYGVKD. The DNA of the CDR3 is TGTGCCATCAGTGTTGGAGGGGGCGACGGTAGGGTGCAGTACTTC. Translating gives CAISVGGGDGRVQYF.

The chain has TRBV6-5 and TRBJ2-5; possible D gene TRBD1, 6 bases. From germline, CDR1 is MNHEY and CDR2 SVGAGI. The CDR3 totals 13 residues. V lost 4 bases and J lost 2, with 8 bases in between. CDR3 nucleotides: TGTGCCAGCAGTTCACAGGGACAAGAGACCCAGTACTTC. As protein: CASSSQGQETQYF.

The gene calls are TRBV12-3 or TRBV12-4 and TRBJ2-7; 8 nucleotides line up with TRBD1. V lost 1 base and J lost 6; bases outside the gene matches: 2. This CDR3 spans 13 amino acids. This chain's CDR3 is CASSLGGQGEQYF. CDR3 nucleotides: TGTGCCAGCAGTTTAGGCGGACAGGGCGAGCAGTACTTC.

The genes are TRBV2 and TRBJ1-2, with 10 bases fitting TRBD1. The CDR3 spans 13 residues. The germline gives CDR1 SNHLY, CDR2 FYNNEI. V dropped 7 bases and J dropped 4; count of bases not matched to a gene: 3. CDR3 protein: CASNRDRGYGYTF. In DNA form, the CDR3 reads TGTGCCAGCAACCGGGACAGGGGCTATGGCTACACCTTC. Full variable domain (remainder filled in from reference TRBV2 and TRBJ1-2): EPEVTQTPSHQVTQMGQEVILRCVPISNHLYFYWYRQILGQKVEFLVSFYNNEISEKSEIFDDQFSVERPDGSNFTLKIRSTKLEDSAMYFCASNRDRGYGYTFGSGTRLTVV.

The V call is TRBV18, the J call TRBJ1-5, with D possibly being TRBD1 (5 bases). The germline V gene has CDR1 KGHSH and CDR2 LQKENI. V was shortened by 3 bases and J by 2 bases, with 17 bases between the two germline ends. The CDR3 is 17 amino acids. CDR3 loop: CASSPFEPRAGNQPQHF. The CDR3 DNA is TGTGCCAGCTCACCGTTCGAGCCCAGGGCTGGCAATCAGCCCCAGCATTTT.

This sequence joins TRBV7-3 and TRBJ2-1; 7 nucleotides align to TRBD1. Germline CDR1 reads SGHTA; CDR2 reads FQGTGA. J was trimmed by 2 bases and V by 5 bases; bases with no gene match: 3. The CDR3 is 14 residues long. CDR3 amino acids: CASSIGTAYNEQFF. The CDR3 DNA sequence: TGTGCCAGCAGCATCGGGACAGCCTACAATGAGCAGTTCTTC.

The DNA of the CDR3 is TGTGCCAGCACCTTCGCCTTGGGACTAGCGGGAGAAGGGGGCACAGATACGCAGTATTTT. The encoded protein is CASTFALGLAGEGGTDTQYF. V is TRBV7-9 and J is TRBJ2-3, with 14 bases aligning to TRBD2. Germline CDR1 and CDR2: SEHNR and FQNEAQ (reference sequence). This CDR3 contains 20 residues. The trim removed 7 bases at V and 1 base at J, leaving 16 bases unmatched.

The chain uses TRBV28 and TRBJ1-6, with TRBD1 matching 9 bases. V trimming: 5 bases; J trimming: 2 bases; junction bases outside the gene matches: 7. CDR3 length: 17 residues. Germline CDR1 is MDHEN and CDR2 is SYDVKM. CDR3: CASSGGQGSTYNSPLHF. The CDR3 bases are TGTGCCAGCAGTGGGGGACAGGGATCAACCTATAATTCACCCCTCCACTTT.

The J gene is TRBJ2-3, the V gene TRBV19, with D perhaps matching TRBD2 (6 bases). The CDR3 totals 13 residues. Trimming removed 6 bases at V and 3 bases at J, with 10 bases between. Looked up from germline, CDR1 is LNHDA and CDR2 is SQIVND (reference sequence). Here the CDR3 reads CASSRLGTDTQYF. The CDR3 bases are TGTGCCAGTAGCCGACTAGGAACAGATACGCAGTATTTT.

This chain uses TRBV9 with TRBJ2-2; 10 bases line up with TRBD2. Germline assignment: CDR1 SGDLS and CDR2 YYNGEE. This CDR3 spans 18 amino acids. Trimming at V came to 0 bases and at J to 4 bases, leaving 9 bases not matched to a gene. CDR3 sequence (DNA): TGTGCCAGCAGCGTAGCTCTAGCGGGAGAAGAAGGCACCGGGGAGCTGTTTTTT. The encoded protein is CASSVALAGEEGTGELFF.

The V call is TRBV9, the J call TRBJ2-3, with TRBD2 identical over 14 bases. The CDR3 runs to 16 residues. The J segment lost 5 bases and the V segment lost 3 bases, leaving 5 bases of the junction unmatched. Germline lookup yields CDR1 SGDLS and CDR2 YYNGEE. CDR3 coding DNA: TGTGCCAGCAGCGGCGGGACTAGCGGGAGTAGAGATACGCAGTATTTT. Translated, it gives CASSGGTSGSRDTQYF.

This clone was seen just once. At one boundary the junction diverges from the germline segment, which might be a read error. This sequence joins TRBV3-1 (or the pseudogene TRBV3-2) and TRBJ1-6; 8 bases are shared with TRBD1. Germline lookup yields CDR1 LGHDT and CDR2 YNNKEL (reference sequence). The CDR3 spans 15 residues. CDR3 in amino acids: CASSQGDRHNSPLHF. CDR3 DNA: TGTGCCAGTAGCCAAGGGGACAGGCATAATTCACCCCTCCACTTT.

This sequence joins TRBV5-4 and TRBJ1-2, with D possibly being TRBD1 (6 bases). V was pared by 1 base and J by 0 bases, with 10 bases between. Germline-derived CDR1 and CDR2 are SGHNT and YYREEE (reference sequence). The CDR3 covers 15 residues. The CDR3 here is CASSLNRDSNYGYTF. The CDR3 DNA reads as TGTGCCAGCAGCTTGAACAGGGATTCTAACTATGGCTACACCTTC.

The rearrangement uses TRBV13 and TRBJ1-1, with unresolved D. CDR3 length: 11 amino acids. With 4 bases removed from V and 6 bases from J, the gap between germline ends came to 6 bases. Germline CDR1 is PRHDT and CDR2 is FYEKMQ (reference sequence). CDR3 amino acids: CASSSSPEAFF. The CDR3 region has the DNA TGTGCCAGCAGCTCCTCTCCTGAAGCTTTCTTT.

This chain connects TRBV5-1 to TRBJ1-5; 7 positions match TRBD1. This CDR3 has 14 amino acids. After removal of 3 bases from V and 8 bases from J, the junction contained 8 bases not matched to a gene. Germline V CDR1 and CDR2: SGHRS, YFSETQ. This CDR3 reads CASSWEGTAEPQHF. CDR3 in DNA: TGCGCCAGCAGCTGGGAAGGGACAGCAGAGCCCCAGCATTTT.

The table lists this clone with a count of one. The chain employs TRBV2 and TRBJ2-3; tentatively, D is TRBD1 (5 bases). The V end lost 7 bases, the J end lost 15 bases, and 20 bases lay between the germline ends. This CDR3 comprises 12 residues. Germline V gives CDR1 SNHLY, CDR2 FYNNEI. CDR3 in amino acids: CASTPSRALAYF. The CDR3 DNA is TGTGCCAGCACCCCCAGCAGGGCATTGGCTTATTTT.

The gene calls are TRBV11-3 and TRBJ2-1, with 13 positions matching TRBD2. V shed 5 bases, J shed 7 bases, and the junction held 5 bases outside the gene matches. Germline V CDR1 and CDR2: SGHNT, YENEEA. The CDR3 has 15 amino acids. The CDR3 DNA reads as TGTGCCAGCAGCCGGACTAGCGGGAGTAGGAATGAGCAGTTCTTC. Its translation is CASSRTSGSRNEQFF.

The V call is TRBV7-6, the J call TRBJ2-6; no clear D. Trimming cost V 5 bases and J 0 bases, with 8 bases left between them. Germline assignment: CDR1 SGHVS and CDR2 FNYEAQ. This CDR3 comprises 15 residues. CDR3 region: CASSPIPSGANVLTF. In DNA, the CDR3 is TGTGCCAGCAGCCCTATACCCTCTGGGGCCAACGTCCTGACTTTC.

The rearrangement joins TRBV6-1 to TRBJ2-2; 9 bases are a match to TRBD2. This CDR3 is 15 amino acids long. The ends lost 1 base at V and 7 bases at J; junction bases unmatched: 4. The V gene's germline CDR1 is MNHNS and CDR2 SASEGT. CDR3 in DNA: TGTGCCAGCAGTGAAGAGGCTAGCGGGGACGGGGAGCTGTTTTTT. Translated: CASSEEASGDGELFF.

The chain joins TRBV24-1 to TRBJ2-1; 9 nucleotides match TRBD1. Germline CDR1 and CDR2: KGHDR and SFDVKD. CDR3 length: 17 residues. V shed 4 bases, J shed 2 bases, and the junction held 8 bases outside the gene matches. CDR3 sequence (DNA): TGTGCCACCAGTGAAACCGGGACAGGGAAAACCTACAATGAGCAGTTCTTC. Translating gives CATSETGTGKTYNEQFF.

CDR3 residues: CASSSLFTSGPSTDTQYF. CDR3 nucleotide sequence: TGTGCCAGCAGCTCCCTCTTCACTAGCGGGCCTAGCACAGATACGCAGTATTTT. The rearrangement joins TRBV7-2 to TRBJ2-3; TRBD2 matches at 9 bases. With V trimmed by 4 bases and J by 0 bases, 11 bases remained unmatched. Germline V CDR1 and CDR2: SGHTA, FQGNSA. The CDR3 length is 18 residues.